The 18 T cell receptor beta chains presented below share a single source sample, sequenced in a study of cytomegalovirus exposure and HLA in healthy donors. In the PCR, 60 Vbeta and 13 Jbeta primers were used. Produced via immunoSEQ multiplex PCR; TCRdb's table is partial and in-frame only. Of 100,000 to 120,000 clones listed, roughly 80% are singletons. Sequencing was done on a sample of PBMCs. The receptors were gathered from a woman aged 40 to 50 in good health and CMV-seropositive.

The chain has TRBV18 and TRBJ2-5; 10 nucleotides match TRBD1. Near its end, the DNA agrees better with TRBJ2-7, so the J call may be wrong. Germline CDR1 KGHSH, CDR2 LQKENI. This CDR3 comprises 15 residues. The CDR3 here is CASSPRDRGVYEQYF. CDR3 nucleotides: TGTGCCAGCTCACCGAGGGACAGGGGTGTGTACGAGCAGTACTTC.

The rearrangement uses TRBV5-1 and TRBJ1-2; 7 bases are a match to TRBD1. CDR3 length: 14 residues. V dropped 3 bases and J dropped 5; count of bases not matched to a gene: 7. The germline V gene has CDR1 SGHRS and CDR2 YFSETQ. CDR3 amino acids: CASSSRQGSYGYTF. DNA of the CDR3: TGCGCCAGCAGCTCCAGACAGGGATCTTATGGCTACACCTTC.

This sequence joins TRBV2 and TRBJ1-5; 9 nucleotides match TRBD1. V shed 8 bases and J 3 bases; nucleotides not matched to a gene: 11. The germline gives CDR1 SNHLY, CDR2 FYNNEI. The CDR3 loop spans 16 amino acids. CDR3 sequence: CASVRDREVANQPQHF. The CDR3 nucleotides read TGTGCCAGCGTCCGGGACAGGGAGGTCGCCAATCAGCCCCAGCATTTT.

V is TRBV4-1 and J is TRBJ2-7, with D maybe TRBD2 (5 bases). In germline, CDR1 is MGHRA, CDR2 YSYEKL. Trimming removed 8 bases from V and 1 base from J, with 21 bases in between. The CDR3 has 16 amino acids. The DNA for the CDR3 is TGCGCCAGCGGCACAGATTTGAGGGCTCGATCCTACGAGCAGTACTTC. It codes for CASGTDLRARSYEQYF.

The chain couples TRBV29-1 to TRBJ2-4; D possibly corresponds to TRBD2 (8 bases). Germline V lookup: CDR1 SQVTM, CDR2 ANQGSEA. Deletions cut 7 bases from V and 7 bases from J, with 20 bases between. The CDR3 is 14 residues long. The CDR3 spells CSAGGARGENIQYF. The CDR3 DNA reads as TGCAGCGCCGGGGGGGCCAGGGGGGAGAACATTCAGTACTTC.

CDR3 residues: CASSPGFRDRVTTNEKLFF. CDR3 nucleotides: TGTGCCAGCAGCCCAGGGTTCCGGGACAGGGTTACAACTAATGAAAAACTGTTTTTT. This sequence joins TRBV11-2 and TRBJ1-4; 9 bases map to TRBD1. Germline lookup yields CDR1 SGHAT and CDR2 FQNNGV. V lost 5 bases and J lost 0; bases outside the gene matches: 13. The CDR3 covers 19 residues.

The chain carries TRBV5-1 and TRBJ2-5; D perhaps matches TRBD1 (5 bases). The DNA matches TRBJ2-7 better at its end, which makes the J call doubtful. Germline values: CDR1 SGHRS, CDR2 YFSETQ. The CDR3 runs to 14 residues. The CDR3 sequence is CASSRYRGSYEQYF. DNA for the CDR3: TGCGCCAGCAGCCGCTATAGGGGCTCCTACGAGCAGTACTTC.

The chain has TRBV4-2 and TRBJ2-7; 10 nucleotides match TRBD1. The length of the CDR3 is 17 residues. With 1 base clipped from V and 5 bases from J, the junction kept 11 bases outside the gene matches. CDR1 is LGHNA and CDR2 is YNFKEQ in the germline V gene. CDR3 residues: CASSQALFGQGVHEQYF. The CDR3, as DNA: TGTGCCAGCAGCCAAGCCCTTTTCGGACAGGGGGTCCACGAGCAGTACTTC.

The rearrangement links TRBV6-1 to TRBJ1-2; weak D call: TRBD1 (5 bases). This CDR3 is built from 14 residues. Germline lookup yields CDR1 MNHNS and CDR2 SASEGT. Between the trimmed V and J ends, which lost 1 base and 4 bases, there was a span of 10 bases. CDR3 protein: CASSEGGVTYGYTF. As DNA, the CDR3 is TGTGCCAGCAGTGAAGGGGGGGTCACCTATGGCTACACCTTC.

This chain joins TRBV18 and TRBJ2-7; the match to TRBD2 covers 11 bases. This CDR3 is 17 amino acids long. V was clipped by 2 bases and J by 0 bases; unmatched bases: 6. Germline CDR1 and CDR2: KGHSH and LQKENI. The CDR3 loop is CASSPLGLAASSYEQYF. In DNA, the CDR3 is TGTGCCAGCTCACCATTGGGACTAGCGGCTAGCTCCTACGAGCAGTACTTC.

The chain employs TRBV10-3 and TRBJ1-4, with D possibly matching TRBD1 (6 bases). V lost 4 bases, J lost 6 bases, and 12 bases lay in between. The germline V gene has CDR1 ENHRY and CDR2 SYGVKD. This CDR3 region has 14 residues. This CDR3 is CAISAWEGDEKLFF. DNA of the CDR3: TGTGCCATCAGTGCGTGGGAGGGGGATGAAAAACTGTTTTTT.

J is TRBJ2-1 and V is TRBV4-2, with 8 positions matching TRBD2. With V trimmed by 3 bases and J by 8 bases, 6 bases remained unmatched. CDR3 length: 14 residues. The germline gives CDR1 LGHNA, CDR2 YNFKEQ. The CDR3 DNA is TGTGCCAGCAGCCAGGGCGGGGGGCCCCATGAGCAGTTCTTC. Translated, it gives CASSQGGGPHEQFF.

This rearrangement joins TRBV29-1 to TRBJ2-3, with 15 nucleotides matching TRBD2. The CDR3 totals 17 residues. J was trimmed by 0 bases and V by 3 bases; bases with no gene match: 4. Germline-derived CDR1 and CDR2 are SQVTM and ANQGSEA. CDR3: CSVDLGLAGGSTDTQYF. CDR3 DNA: TGCAGCGTTGATCTGGGACTAGCGGGAGGAAGCACAGATACGCAGTATTTT.

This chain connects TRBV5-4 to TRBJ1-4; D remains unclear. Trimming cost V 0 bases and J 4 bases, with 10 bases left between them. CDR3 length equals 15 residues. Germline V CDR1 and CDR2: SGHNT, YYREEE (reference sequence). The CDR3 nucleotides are TGTGCCAGCAGCTTGGGGAGGCAGGTTAATGAAAAACTGTTTTTT. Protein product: CASSLGRQVNEKLFF.

The chain's CDR3 is CASSMKKPGPAYEQYF. The CDR3 bases are TGTGCCAGCAGTATGAAAAAGCCAGGGCCGGCCTACGAGCAGTACTTC. The rearrangement joins TRBV6-6 to TRBJ2-7; a weak D match, TRBD1 (5 bases). This CDR3 region has 16 residues. V was pared by 5 bases and J by 2 bases, with 19 bases between. Germline CDR1 reads MNHNY; CDR2 reads SVGAGI (reference sequence).

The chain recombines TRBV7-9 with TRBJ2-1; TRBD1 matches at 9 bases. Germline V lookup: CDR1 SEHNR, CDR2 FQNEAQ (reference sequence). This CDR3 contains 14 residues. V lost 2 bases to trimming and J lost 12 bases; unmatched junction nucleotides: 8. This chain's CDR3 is CASSLSGQGSRQFF. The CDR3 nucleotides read TGTGCCAGCAGCTTATCCGGACAGGGGTCGAGGCAGTTCTTC.

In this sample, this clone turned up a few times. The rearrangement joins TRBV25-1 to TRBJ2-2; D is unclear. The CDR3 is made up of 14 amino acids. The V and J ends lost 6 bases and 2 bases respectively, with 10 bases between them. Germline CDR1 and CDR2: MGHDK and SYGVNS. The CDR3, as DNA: TGTGCCAGCAGCTACAGCACCAACACCGGGGAGCTGTTTTTT. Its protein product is CASSYSTNTGELFF. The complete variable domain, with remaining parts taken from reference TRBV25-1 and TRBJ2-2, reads EADIYQTPRYLVIGTGKKITLECSQTMGHDKMYWYQQDPGMELHLIHYSYGVNSTEKGDLSSESTVSRIRTEHFPLTLESARPSHTSQYLCASSYSTNTGELFFGEGSRLTVL.

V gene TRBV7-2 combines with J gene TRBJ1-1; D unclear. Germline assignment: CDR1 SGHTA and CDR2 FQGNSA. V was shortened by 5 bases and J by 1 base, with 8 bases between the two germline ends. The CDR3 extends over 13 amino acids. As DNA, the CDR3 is TGTGCCAGCAGCCAACAGCAGAACACTGAAGCTTTCTTT. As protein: CASSQQQNTEAFF.